The 31 T cell receptor beta chains reported below all come from one sample, sequenced in a study of cytomegalovirus exposure and HLA in healthy donors. The PCR employed 60 Vbeta primers together with 13 Jbeta primers. Using immunoSEQ multiplex PCR, the repertoire was profiled, and TCRdb retains in-frame clones only, with some absent. The sample yields more than 95,000 clones, 74% seen once. The sample was PBMCs. All receptors come from a woman aged 45-65 years in good health and CMV-seropositive.

The rearrangement links TRBV5-1 to TRBJ2-7; 7 bases are shared with TRBD2. The germline gives CDR1 SGHRS, CDR2 YFSETQ. Trimming removed 5 bases from V and 3 bases from J; junction bases left unmatched: 17. CDR3 size: 17 residues. CDR3 protein: CASRVGAGRLDSYEQYF. In DNA form, the CDR3 reads TGCGCCAGCAGGGTAGGAGCGGGGCGCTTGGATAGCTACGAGCAGTACTTC. Supplemented by reference TRBV5-1 and TRBJ2-7, the full variable domain reads KAGVTQTPRYLIKTRGQQVTLSCSPISGHRSVSWYQQTPGQGLQFLFEYFSETQRNKGNFPGRFSGRQFSNSRSEMNVSTLELGDSALYLCASRVGAGRLDSYEQYFGPGTRLTVT.

The chain recombines TRBV28 with TRBJ1-5, with 7 bases lining up with TRBD1. Germline V gives CDR1 MDHEN, CDR2 SYDVKM. The ends lost 6 bases at V and 2 bases at J; junction bases unmatched: 4. The CDR3 runs to 14 residues. DNA for the CDR3: TGTGCCAGCAGATCTGGGACAGGCAATCAGCCCCAGCATTTT. Protein sequence: CASRSGTGNQPQHF.

The J gene is TRBJ2-7, the V gene TRBV2; 8 bases are shared with TRBD1. Germline-derived CDR1 and CDR2 are SNHLY and FYNNEI. V was clipped by 7 bases and J by 3 bases; unmatched bases: 8. The CDR3 covers 14 residues. The CDR3 sequence is CASTLDRVGYEQYF. The CDR3 coding sequence is TGTGCCAGCACCTTGGACAGGGTGGGCTACGAGCAGTACTTC.

This clone has a single count. V gene TRBV7-2 combines with J gene TRBJ2-2; D ambiguous. V lost 7 bases, J lost 1 base, and 4 bases lay in between. Germline V CDR1 and CDR2: SGHTA, FQGNSA. The CDR3 totals 12 residues. DNA of the CDR3: TGTGCCAGCACTGTGAACACCGGGGAGCTGTTTTTT. It codes for CASTVNTGELFF.

V is TRBV7-2 and J is TRBJ1-6, with 7 bases matching TRBD1. The CDR3 covers 15 residues. Germline CDR1 reads SGHTA; CDR2 reads FQGNSA. V gave up 1 base and J gave up 6 bases; unmatched junction bases: 3. In DNA, the CDR3 is TGTGCCAGCAGCTTAGTCCAGGGGGGTAATTCACCCCTCCACTTT. Amino acid sequence: CASSLVQGGNSPLHF.

This clone came up a few times. V gene TRBV9 combines with J gene TRBJ2-3; tentatively, D is TRBD2 (6 bases). CDR1 and CDR2 from the germline V gene are SGDLS and YYNGEE. V lost 3 bases and J 4 bases, leaving 12 bases between the germline ends. This CDR3 is built from 14 residues. This CDR3 reads CASSETSYPDTQYF. The CDR3 coding sequence is TGTGCCAGCAGCGAAACTAGCTACCCAGATACGCAGTATTTT.

J is TRBJ2-7 and V is TRBV5-1, with a weak D call TRBD1 (6 bases). Deletions cut 0 bases from V and 3 bases from J, with 13 bases between. The CDR3 loop spans 15 amino acids. CDR1 is SGHRS, CDR2 YFSETQ, per germline. Here the CDR3 DNA reads TGCGCCAGCAGCTTGGTAGGACAGACCGTCTACGAGCAGTACTTC. This codes for CASSLVGQTVYEQYF.

To note about this clone: The junction departs from germline at one end; a sequencing error may be responsible. This sequence joins TRBV7-9 and TRBJ1-2, with D possibly matching TRBD1 (6 bases). CDR1 and CDR2 from the germline V gene are SEHNR and FQNEAQ (reference sequence). The CDR3 is made up of 14 amino acids. The CDR3 coding sequence is TGTTCCAGCAGCCTACCCACAGGGAAGGATGGCTACACCTTC. Protein: CSSSLPTGKDGYTF. Looking up the rest from reference TRBV7-9 and TRBJ1-2 gives the full variable domain: DTGVSQNPRHKITKRGQNVTFRCDPISEHNRLYWYRQTLGQGPEFLTYFQNEAQLEKSRLLSDRFSAERPKGSFSTLEIQRTEQGDSAMYLCSSSLPTGKDGYTFGSGTRLTVV.

This sequence joins TRBV11-2 and TRBJ1-2; 10 bases are a match to TRBD1. CDR3 length equals 14 residues. J gave up 6 bases and V 3 bases, and 4 bases lay outside the gene matches. CDR1 SGHAT and CDR2 FQNNGV come from the germline V gene. The CDR3 DNA sequence: TGTGCCAGCAGCTTCACGGACAGGGGGAATGGCTACACCTTC. This sequence encodes CASSFTDRGNGYTF.

V usage is TRBV4-1 and J usage is TRBJ1-1, with 10 bases fitting TRBD1. V was clipped by 1 base and J by 3 bases; unmatched bases: 2. CDR3 length: 15 amino acids. In germline, CDR1 is MGHRA, CDR2 YSYEKL. The CDR3 DNA sequence: TGCGCCAGCAGCCAAGGAGACAGGGGGCACACTGAAGCTTTCTTT. Translated, it gives CASSQGDRGHTEAFF.

V and J are TRBV11-1 and TRBJ2-2; no firm D call. This CDR3 region has 14 residues. CDR1 and CDR2 from the germline V gene are SGHAT and FQDESV (reference sequence). V was pared by 3 bases and J by 5 bases, with 10 bases between. The CDR3 region is CASSFFGVTGELFF. CDR3 in DNA: TGTGCCAGCAGCTTTTTTGGAGTTACCGGGGAGCTGTTTTTT.

J is TRBJ2-6 and V is TRBV2; D gene ambiguous. The CDR3 has 14 amino acids. Germline CDR1 reads SNHLY; CDR2 reads FYNNEI. V dropped 10 bases and J dropped 0 bases, with 10 bases sitting between them. The CDR3 here is CAMHLGSGANVLTF. DNA of the CDR3: TGTGCCATGCATCTAGGCTCTGGGGCCAACGTCCTGACTTTC.

The genes are TRBV5-6 and TRBJ1-5; the match to TRBD1 covers 9 bases. The CDR3 runs 16 residues. V was clipped by 5 bases and J by 2 bases; unmatched bases: 8. Germline assignment: CDR1 SGHDT and CDR2 YYEEEE. CDR3 region: CASSSEDRGGNQPQHF. Written as DNA, the CDR3 is TGTGCCAGCAGTTCGGAGGACAGGGGAGGCAATCAGCCCCAGCATTTT.

This clone has just one count. The chain has TRBV30 and TRBJ1-4; no clear D. This CDR3 comprises 12 residues. Germline lookup yields CDR1 GTSNPN and CDR2 SVGIG (reference sequence). The CDR3 sequence: CALVATNEKLFF. The DNA for the CDR3 is TGTGCTTTAGTTGCAACTAATGAAAAACTGTTTTTT. The entire variable domain, with the rest obtained from reference TRBV30 and TRBJ1-4, is as follows: SQTIHQWPATLVQPVGSPLSLECTVEGTSNPNLYWYRQAAGRGLQLLFYSVGIGQISSEVPQNLSASRPQDRQFILSSKKLLLSDSGFYLCALVATNEKLFFGSGTQLSVL.

The V gene is TRBV6-6, the J gene TRBJ2-5; D possibly corresponds to TRBD1 (6 bases). The end of the DNA aligns better with TRBJ2-7, so the J call may be wrong. Per the germline V gene, CDR1 is MNHNY and CDR2 is SVGAGI (reference sequence). The CDR3 extends over 15 amino acids. CDR3 sequence (DNA): TGTGCCAGCAGTTACCCCTGGACAGAGTCCTACGAGCAGTACTTC. Protein product: CASSYPWTESYEQYF.

This clone was found a few times. V and J are TRBV11-2 and TRBJ2-1; possible D gene TRBD1, 5 bases. CDR3 length: 13 amino acids. Germline loops: CDR1 SGHAT, CDR2 FQNNGV. V was trimmed by 3 bases and J by 3 bases, leaving 6 bases between them. CDR3 region: CASSLDNYNEQFF. The CDR3, as DNA: TGTGCCAGCAGCTTGGACAACTACAATGAGCAGTTCTTC.

This chain joins TRBV6-1 and TRBJ1-5; no definite D call. Per germline, CDR1 MNHNS and CDR2 SASEGT. With 1 base removed from V and 6 bases from J, the gap between germline ends came to 13 bases. The CDR3 is 15 amino acids. CDR3: CASSEGPPAGQPQHF. The CDR3 DNA reads as TGTGCCAGCAGTGAAGGCCCCCCGGCGGGTCAGCCCCAGCATTTT.

The chain combines TRBV7-6 with TRBJ2-2; TRBD1 aligns across 7 bases. Trimming removed 4 bases from V and 2 bases from J; junction bases left unmatched: 13. This CDR3 is built from 18 residues. Germline V gene lookup returns CDR1 SGHVS and CDR2 FNYEAQ. The CDR3: CASSSLRPGTANTGELFF. The CDR3 DNA reads as TGTGCCAGCAGCTCCCTGAGGCCCGGGACAGCAAACACCGGGGAGCTGTTTTTT.

This chain joins TRBV6-1 and TRBJ1-1, with 7 bases that match TRBD1. V shed 7 bases and J 8 bases; nucleotides not matched to a gene: 10. The CDR3 is made up of 13 amino acids. Germline CDR1 is MNHNS and CDR2 is SASEGT. The CDR3 region is CASTGTAYKEAFF. CDR3 DNA: TGTGCCAGCACCGGGACAGCTTATAAAGAAGCTTTCTTT.

The chain recombines TRBV5-1 with TRBJ2-2; D possibly corresponds to TRBD2 (5 bases). Between the trimmed V and J ends, which lost 1 base and 4 bases, there was a span of 17 bases. Germline lookup yields CDR1 SGHRS and CDR2 YFSETQ. This CDR3 spans 17 amino acids. In nucleotides, the CDR3 is TGCGCCAGCAGCTTGACTAGTCCACCGGGGAGCACCGGGGAGCTGTTTTTT. Its translation: CASSLTSPPGSTGELFF.

V and J are TRBV5-4 and TRBJ1-2; perhaps TRBD1 as D (6 bases). There are 15 residues in the CDR3. Between the trimmed V and J ends, which lost 5 bases and 4 bases, there was a span of 18 bases. Germline assignment: CDR1 SGHNT and CDR2 YYREEE (reference sequence). The CDR3 region has the DNA TGTGCCAGCAGGGGCATACAGGGCTCCGGCTATGGCTACACCTTC. It codes for CASRGIQGSGYGYTF.

This clone has only one observation. The chain uses TRBV4-1 and TRBJ2-1; 10 bases are a match to TRBD2. CDR3 size: 16 residues. Per the germline V gene, CDR1 is MGHRA and CDR2 is YSYEKL. V dropped 4 bases and J dropped 9; count of bases not matched to a gene: 12. The CDR3 DNA sequence: TGCGCCAGCAGCCTCGGATTAAAGCGGGGGGGTAGTGAGCAGTTCTTC. It is translated as CASSLGLKRGGSEQFF.

The V and J genes are TRBV4-3 and TRBJ2-1, with D possibly TRBD2 on 6 matching bases. V lost 0 bases and J lost 7, with 19 bases in between. The CDR3 has 17 residues. CDR1 and CDR2 from the germline V gene are LGHNA and YSLEER. The CDR3 sequence is CASSQDIGLARRNEQFF. The CDR3 nucleotides are TGCGCCAGCAGCCAAGATATAGGGCTAGCGAGAAGAAATGAGCAGTTCTTC.

The CDR3 DNA reads as TGTGCCAGCAGCTACAGCCTGGACAGGGCGATCGATGGCTATGGCTACACCTTC. Its protein product is CASSYSLDRAIDGYGYTF. The chain couples TRBV13 to TRBJ1-2, with 8 positions matching TRBD1. V dropped 4 bases and J dropped 4; count of bases not matched to a gene: 17. CDR3 size: 18 residues. Germline loops: CDR1 PRHDT, CDR2 FYEKMQ (reference sequence).

The chain joins TRBV7-2 to TRBJ2-5; 8 bases are a match to TRBD1. The CDR3 contains 14 residues. The germline gives CDR1 SGHTA, CDR2 FQGNSA. The junction had 7 bases not matched to a gene; V was cut back by 5 bases and J by 5 bases. CDR3 sequence: CASSRRTGRETQYF. In nucleotides, the CDR3 is TGTGCCAGCAGCCGCCGGACAGGGCGGGAGACCCAGTACTTC.

This clone has a handful of counts. In DNA form, the CDR3 reads TGCGCCAGCAGCTTAGCGGGACCCAAACGAGGGGATGAGCAGTTCTTC. It encodes CASSLAGPKRGDEQFF. The chain is built from TRBV5-1 and TRBJ2-1, with 7 bases aligning to TRBD2. Germline-derived CDR1 and CDR2 are SGHRS and YFSETQ. Losses at the gene ends were 2 bases for V and 8 bases for J; bases not matched to a gene: 13. The CDR3 has 16 residues.

The chain links TRBV12-5 to TRBJ2-3; the match to TRBD2 covers 8 bases. CDR3 length equals 17 residues. The germline CDR1 and CDR2 sequences are LGHNT and FRNRAP. With V trimmed by 1 base and J by 0 bases, 6 bases remained unmatched. The CDR3 loop reads CASGLASGGTSTDTQYF. CDR3 DNA sequence: TGTGCTAGTGGTTTGGCTTCGGGGGGGACTAGCACAGATACGCAGTATTTT.

In this sample, this clone is medium-sized. The junction and the germline gene differ at one end; a read error may be behind it. The V call is TRBV7-9, the J call TRBJ1-1, with a tentative D call TRBD1 (6 bases). Germline CDR1 reads SEHNR; CDR2 reads FQNEAQ (reference sequence). The CDR3 loop spans 11 amino acids. The CDR3 protein is CASSLLWTASF. Written as DNA, the CDR3 is TGTGCCAGCAGCTTATTATGGACAGCCTCGTTT. Variable domain in full (rest from reference TRBV7-9 and TRBJ1-1): DTGVSQNPRHKITKRGQNVTFRCDPISEHNRLYWYRQTLGQGPEFLTYFQNEAQLEKSRLLSDRFSAERPKGSFSTLEIQRTEQGDSAMYLCASSLLWTASFGQGTRLTVV.

The chain recombines TRBV19 with TRBJ2-1, with 8 bases fitting TRBD1. Losses at the gene ends were 3 bases for V and 3 bases for J; bases not matched to a gene: 1. The CDR3 spans 14 residues. CDR1 is LNHDA and CDR2 is SQIVND in the germline V gene (reference sequence). In nucleotides, the CDR3 is TGTGCCAGTAGTATGACAGGGGTCTACAATGAGCAGTTCTTC. It yields the protein CASSMTGVYNEQFF.

The chain has TRBV9 and TRBJ2-2; 7 nucleotides match TRBD2. V was pared by 3 bases and J by 0 bases, with 2 bases of the junction left unmatched. The CDR3 covers 15 residues. Per the germline V gene, CDR1 is SGDLS and CDR2 is YYNGEE. The DNA of the CDR3 is TGTGCCAGCAGCGCCGGGGGGACGAACACCGGGGAGCTGTTTTTT. Its protein is CASSAGGTNTGELFF.

The chain couples TRBV7-9 to TRBJ2-3; 13 bases line up with TRBD2. J lost 1 base, V lost 5 bases, and 6 bases had no gene match. Germline CDR1 reads SEHNR; CDR2 reads FQNEAQ (reference sequence). This CDR3 spans 17 amino acids. CDR3 amino acids: CASSIFGLAGGTDTQYF. CDR3 nucleotide sequence: TGTGCCAGCAGCATTTTCGGACTAGCGGGGGGCACAGATACGCAGTATTTT.